The 22 T cell receptor beta chains in this list originate from one sample, sequenced in a study. TCRdb reanalysed the 5' RACE reads using MiXCR and keeps one entry per CDR3 protein. The sample holds about 41,000 distinct CDR3 sequences, less than 35% seen once. Sequenced input: memory CD4+ T cells sorted from a lymph node. Subset: memory CD4+ T cells, CD4+CD45RO+CD25-. These TCRs come from a female donor with breast cancer.

The chain links TRBV6-1 to TRBJ2-3, with D perhaps assigned TRBD1 or TRBD2 (5 bases each). Looked up from germline, CDR1 is MNHNS and CDR2 is SASEGT. This CDR3 is 16 amino acids long. V lost 6 bases, J lost 4 bases, and 20 bases lay in between. CDR3 DNA sequence: TGTGCCAGCAGGGTACCTCCGGGGCGCGATGCAGATACGCAGTATTTT. Translating it yields CASRVPPGRDADTQYF.

This clonotype came up a few times. The CDR3 here is CASSQVGGEQYF. CDR3 coding DNA: TGCGCCAGCAGCCAAGTGGGGGGCGAGCAGTACTTC. The chain employs TRBV4-1 and TRBJ2-7; D perhaps matches TRBD2 (6 bases). The CDR3 loop spans 12 amino acids. The V end lost 1 base, the J end lost 6 bases, and 7 bases lay between the germline ends. Per germline, CDR1 MGHRA and CDR2 YSYEKL.

This rearrangement joins TRBV18 to TRBJ2-7, with a tentative D call TRBD2 (6 bases). Trimming removed 7 bases from V and 0 bases from J, with 16 bases in between. CDR3 length: 15 amino acids. The germline gives CDR1 KGHSH, CDR2 LQKENI. The CDR3 DNA is TGTGCCAGCTTCAAATCCGGGGACTCCTCCTACGAGCAGTACTTC. Residues: CASFKSGDSSYEQYF.

This chain links TRBV18 with TRBJ1-5; no clear D gene. Trimming stripped 4 bases from V and 5 bases from J, with 9 bases between. This CDR3 region has 13 residues. Germline loops: CDR1 KGHSH, CDR2 LQKENI. CDR3: CASSLGSDQPQHF. The CDR3, as DNA: TGTGCCAGCTCACTGGGGAGCGATCAGCCCCAGCATTTT. Complete variable domain (other parts from reference TRBV18 and TRBJ1-5): NAGVMQNPRHLVRRRGQEARLRCSPMKGHSHVYWYRQLPEEGLKFMVYLQKENIIDESGMPKERFSAEFPKEGPSILRIQQVVRGDSAAYFCASSLGSDQPQHFGDGTRLSIL.

This clonotype was found once. V usage is TRBV6-2 or TRBV6-3 and J usage is TRBJ2-5; perhaps D is TRBD1 or TRBD2 (5 bases each). The germline gives CDR1 MNHEY, CDR2 SVGEGT. V was trimmed by 2 bases and J by 3 bases, leaving 16 bases between them. CDR3 length: 16 residues. The CDR3 DNA reads TGTGCCAGCAGTTACCCCGGGGTGGGGGTGGAAGAGACCCAGTACTTC. Its protein is CASSYPGVGVEETQYF.

As regards this clonotype: With a much larger clone just one base away, this may be a read error. The chain is built from TRBV12-3 or TRBV12-4 and TRBJ2-1; D is possibly TRBD1 (6 bases). The CDR3 runs to 12 residues. The CDR3 here is CDSSSRGNEQFF. The CDR3 bases are TGTGACAGCAGTTCCAGGGGTAATGAGCAGTTCTTC.

This clonotype was observed a few times. The chain uses TRBV6-5 and TRBJ1-2; D is perhaps TRBD1 (6 bases). The V gene's germline CDR1 is MNHEY and CDR2 SVGAGI. This CDR3 comprises 15 residues. V was cut by 0 bases and J by 4 bases, with 12 bases left in between. The CDR3 region is CASSYSPGAFYGYTF. The CDR3 DNA reads as TGTGCCAGCAGTTACTCTCCAGGGGCCTTCTATGGCTACACCTTC.

A word on this clonotype: One end of the junction is discordant with germline, which a read error may explain. The chain recombines TRBV27 with TRBJ2-7; D remains ambiguous. Germline V CDR1 and CDR2: MNHEY, SMNVEV (reference sequence). The CDR3 extends over 13 amino acids. The DNA for the CDR3 is TGTGCCAGCAGATCAGGTTATTCCTACGGGCAGTACTTC. Translation gives CASRSGYSYGQYF.

Comment on this clonotype: At one boundary the junction diverges from the germline segment, which might be a read error. The chain employs TRBV6-2 or TRBV6-3 and TRBJ2-3; D is uncertain. Germline assignment: CDR1 MNHEY and CDR2 SVGEGT. This CDR3 is 12 amino acids long. The DNA of the CDR3 is TGTGCCAGCAGGTTCCCCACAGATACGCGGTATTTT. Translating it yields CASRFPTDTRYF.

This clonotype was counted between two and nine times. The rearrangement uses TRBV5-1 and TRBJ2-4; 7 nucleotides match TRBD1. With 3 bases clipped from V and 5 bases from J, the junction kept 8 bases outside the gene matches. Germline V gives CDR1 SGHRS, CDR2 YFSETQ. The CDR3 covers 15 residues. The CDR3 reads CASSSRGDSQNIQYF. For the CDR3, the DNA is TGCGCCAGCAGCTCGCGTGGGGACAGCCAAAACATTCAGTACTTC.

This clonotype was detected many times. The chain couples TRBV5-1 to TRBJ2-5; 7 bases are shared with TRBD2. With 4 bases clipped from V and 5 bases from J, the junction kept 8 bases outside the gene matches. This CDR3 has 14 amino acids. Germline CDR1 SGHRS, CDR2 YFSETQ. As DNA, the CDR3 is TGCGCCAGCAGCCCGCGTAGGCGGGAGGAGACCCAGTACTTC. The encoded protein is CASSPRRREETQYF.

The rearrangement links TRBV2 to TRBJ2-4, with TRBD1 matching 11 bases. V gave up 7 bases and J gave up 0 bases; unmatched junction bases: 14. CDR1 and CDR2 from the germline V gene are SNHLY and FYNNEI. The CDR3 extends over 19 amino acids. CDR3 DNA sequence: TGTGCCAGCACCAAAGCGGGGACAGGGGGGACTTTAGCCAAAAACATTCAGTACTTC. This encodes CASTKAGTGGTLAKNIQYF. Full variable domain (rest looked up from reference TRBV2 and TRBJ2-4): EPEVTQTPSHQVTQMGQEVILRCVPISNHLYFYWYRQILGQKVEFLVSFYNNEISEKSEIFDDQFSVERPDGSNFTLKIRSTKLEDSAMYFCASTKAGTGGTLAKNIQYFGAGTRLSVL.

J is TRBJ2-3 and V is TRBV24-1, with 7 bases identical to TRBD1. CDR1 and CDR2 (germline): KGHDR, SFDVKD. V lost 12 bases, J lost 2 bases, and 7 bases stayed unmatched. The CDR3 runs 13 residues. CDR3 residues: CAVSGQYTDTQYF. CDR3 nucleotide sequence: TGTGCCGTATCGGGACAGTACACAGATACGCAGTATTTT.

V usage is TRBV6-6 and J usage is TRBJ1-5; no clear D gene. Germline V gene sequence: CDR1 MNHNY, CDR2 SVGAGI (reference sequence). V lost 6 bases, J lost 0 bases, and 6 bases lay in between. This CDR3 has 13 residues. The CDR3 DNA reads TGTGCCAGCAGACTATATAGCAATCAGCCCCAGCATTTT. Its translation: CASRLYSNQPQHF.

The chain carries TRBV10-2 and TRBJ1-1; TRBD1 matches at 7 bases. V lost 8 bases, J lost 0 bases, and 0 bases stayed unmatched. Germline V gene lookup returns CDR1 WSHSY and CDR2 SAAADI. The CDR3 length is 12 residues. The CDR3 DNA reads as TGCGCCAGCGGGACAGTGAACACTGAAGCTTTCTTT. Its translation: CASGTVNTEAFF.

This clonotype was found a few times. The chain combines TRBV27 with TRBJ1-6; 7 bases map to TRBD1. CDR3 length equals 15 residues. The trim removed 5 bases at V and 7 bases at J, leaving 8 bases unmatched. Germline V CDR1 and CDR2: MNHEY, SMNVEV (reference sequence). This CDR3 reads CASSVVTGRNSPLHF. The CDR3 bases are TGTGCCAGCAGTGTCGTGACAGGGCGGAATTCACCCCTCCACTTT.

This clonotype was observed a few times. The chain has TRBV6-6 and TRBJ2-2; the match to TRBD2 covers 13 bases. The CDR3 runs 17 residues. J lost 7 bases, V lost 4 bases, and 9 bases had no gene match. Germline-derived CDR1 and CDR2 are MNHNY and SVGAGI (reference sequence). CDR3 sequence: CASSSLTSGGASGELFF. In DNA form, the CDR3 reads TGTGCCAGCAGTTCCCTTACTAGCGGGGGGGCGAGCGGGGAGCTGTTTTTT.

The chain joins TRBV3-1 to TRBJ2-7; no reliable D call. The germline CDR1 and CDR2 sequences are LGHDT and YNNKEL (reference sequence). V was trimmed by 6 bases and J by 3 bases, leaving 12 bases between them. The CDR3 spans 13 residues. The CDR3 loop reads CASSKDGYYEQYF. In DNA form, the CDR3 reads TGTGCCAGCAGTAAAGACGGATACTACGAGCAGTACTTC.

This clonotype was seen repeatedly, ten times or more. In nucleotides, the CDR3 is TGTGCCAGCAGTTCTTCAGGAGGAGGTTTGGCCAAAAACATTCAGTACTTC. This sequence encodes CASSSSGGGLAKNIQYF. The gene calls are TRBV6-2 or TRBV6-3 and TRBJ2-4; a possible D gene is TRBD2 (5 bases). CDR3 length: 17 amino acids. Germline CDR1 and CDR2: MNHEY and SVGEGT. V was shortened by 4 bases and J by 1 base, with 17 bases between the two germline ends.

In DNA, the CDR3 is TGCAGTGCTAGAGCTACGGCAGCTAACACCGGGGAGCTGTTTTTT. As protein: CSARATAANTGELFF. The V and J genes are TRBV20-1 and TRBJ2-2; D gene ambiguous. The CDR3 consists of 15 residues. Trimming shortened V by 1 base and J by 2 bases, and 11 bases separated the two germline ends. The germline V gene has CDR1 DFQATT and CDR2 SNEGSKA (reference sequence).

This clonotype was counted between two and nine times. The chain has TRBV7-3 and TRBJ2-1; D gene uncertain. The germline gives CDR1 SGHTA, CDR2 FQGTGA. Trimming left V 4 bases short and J 7 bases short, with 5 bases between. The CDR3 is 11 residues long. As DNA, the CDR3 is TGTGCCAGCAGCTCCAATAATGAGCAGTTCTTC. This encodes CASSSNNEQFF.

This sequence joins TRBV11-1 and TRBJ2-7; D may be TRBD1 or TRBD2 (5 bases each). CDR1 SGHAT and CDR2 FQDESV come from the germline V gene (reference sequence). The V end was cut by 5 bases, the J end by 2 bases, with 10 bases between. CDR3 length: 13 residues. CDR3 DNA: TGTGCCAGCAGCCGGGACGGAACCTACGAGCAGTACTTC. It codes for CASSRDGTYEQYF.